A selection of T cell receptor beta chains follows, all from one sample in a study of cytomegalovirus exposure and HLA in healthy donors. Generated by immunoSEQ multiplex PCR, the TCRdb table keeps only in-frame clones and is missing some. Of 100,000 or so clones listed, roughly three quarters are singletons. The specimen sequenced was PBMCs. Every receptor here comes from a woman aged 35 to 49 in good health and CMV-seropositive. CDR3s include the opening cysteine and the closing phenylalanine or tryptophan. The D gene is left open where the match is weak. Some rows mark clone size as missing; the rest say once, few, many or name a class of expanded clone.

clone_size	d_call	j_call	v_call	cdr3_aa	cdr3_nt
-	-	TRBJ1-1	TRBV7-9	CASSFYLNTEAFF	TGTGCCAGCAGCTTTTATTTGAACACTGAAGCTTTCTTT
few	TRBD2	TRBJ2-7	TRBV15	CATSRLAAGGSYEQYF	TGTGCCACCAGCAGATTGGCAGCGGGGGGCTCCTACGAGCAGTACTTC
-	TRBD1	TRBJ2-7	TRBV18	CASSPRDRGLYEQYF	TGTGCCAGCTCACCCCGGGACAGGGGGCTTTACGAGCAGTACTTC
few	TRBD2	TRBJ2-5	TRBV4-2	CASSQAEAGGQETQYF	TGTGCCAGCAGCCAAGCGGAGGCGGGGGGGCAAGAGACCCAGTACTTC
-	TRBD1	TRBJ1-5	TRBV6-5	CASRQGDQPQHF	TGTGCCAGTAGACAGGGCGATCAGCCCCAGCATTTT
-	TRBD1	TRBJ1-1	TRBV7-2	CASSSGQGWYTEAFF	TGTGCCAGCAGCTCCGGACAGGGGTGGTACACTGAAGCTTTCTTT
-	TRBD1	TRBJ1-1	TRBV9	CASSVVGRGLDTEAFF	TGTGCCAGCAGCGTAGTGGGCAGGGGGCTGGACACTGAAGCTTTCTTT
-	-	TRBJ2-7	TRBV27	CASSLRGYEQYF	TGTGCCAGCAGTTTAAGGGGGTACGAGCAGTACTTC
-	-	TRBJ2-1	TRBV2	CASKPNPGGNEQFF	TGTGCCAGCAAACCCAATCCTGGAGGCAATGAGCAGTTCTTC
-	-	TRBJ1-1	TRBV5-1	CASSRRGGHAEAFF	TGCGCCAGCAGCCGCCGGGGGGGACACGCTGAAGCTTTCTTT
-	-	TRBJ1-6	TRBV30	CAWSYPGASLYSPLHF	TGTGCCTGGAGCTACCCAGGGGCCAGCTTGTATTCACCCCTCCACTTT
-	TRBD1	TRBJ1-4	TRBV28	CASGEWDSNEKLFF	TGTGCCAGCGGGGAGTGGGACAGTAATGAAAAACTGTTTTTT
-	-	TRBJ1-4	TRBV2	CASRRGELFF	TGTGCCAGCAGACGGGGAGAACTGTTTTTT
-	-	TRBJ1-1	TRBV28	CASRAGVTEAFF	TGTGCCAGCAGAGCAGGGGTCACTGAAGCTTTCTTT
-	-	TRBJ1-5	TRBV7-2	CASSQGQRGGGQPQHF	TGTGCCAGCAGCCAAGGACAGCGGGGCGGGGGTCAGCCCCAGCATTTT
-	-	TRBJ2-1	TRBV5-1	CASSLGGSQGWARPSSYNEQFF	TGCGCCAGCAGCTTGGGGGGCAGTCAGGGGTGGGCGAGACCAAGCTCCTACAATGAGCAGTTCTTC
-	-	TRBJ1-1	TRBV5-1	CASSAGTMNTEAFF	TGCGCCAGCTCGGCAGGGACAATGAACACTGAAGCTTTCTTT
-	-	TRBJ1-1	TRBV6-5	CASRATGTEAFF	TGTGCCAGCAGAGCTACAGGGACTGAAGCTTTCTTT
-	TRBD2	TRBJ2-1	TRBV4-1	CASSQVAGGMYNEQFF	TGCGCCAGCAGCCAGGTAGCGGGGGGAATGTACAATGAGCAGTTCTTC
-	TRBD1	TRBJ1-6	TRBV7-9	CASSLASGQYFNSPLHF	TGTGCCAGCAGCCTAGCCTCGGGACAGTATTTTAATTCACCCCTCCACTTT
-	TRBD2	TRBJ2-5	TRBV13	CASSFALAGVIGYQETQYF	TGTGCCAGCAGCTTTGCACTAGCGGGGGTGATAGGGTACCAAGAGACCCAGTACTTC
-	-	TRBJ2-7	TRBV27	CATEGNSRPHYSVCEQYF	TGTGCCACGGAGGGGAATTCTCGACCCCACTACTCCGTCTGCGAGCAGTACTTC
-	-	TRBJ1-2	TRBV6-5	CASSRGPPTVTF	TGTGCCAGCAGCAGGGGACCCCCAACTGTGACCTTC
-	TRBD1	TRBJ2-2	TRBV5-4	CASSLQTGTNTGELFF	TGTGCCAGCAGCTTACAGACAGGGACGAACACCGGGGAGCTGTTTTTT
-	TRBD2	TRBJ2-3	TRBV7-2	CASSLATSNTYDTQYF	TGTGCCAGCAGCTTAGCGACTAGCAACACCTACGATACGCAGTATTTT
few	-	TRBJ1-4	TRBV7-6	CASSRSGPEKLFF	TGTGCCAGCAGCCGGTCGGGTCCGGAAAAACTGTTTTTT
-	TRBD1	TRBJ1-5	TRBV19	CASRPGTGHYQPQHF	TGTGCCAGTAGGCCAGGGACAGGCCATTATCAGCCCCAGCATTTT
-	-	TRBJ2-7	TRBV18	CASSLEFGYEQYF	TGTGCCAGCTCACTCGAGTTCGGCTACGAGCAGTACTTC
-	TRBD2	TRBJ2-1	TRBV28	CASSRLAGEISQFF	TGTGCCAGCAGCCGACTAGCGGGGGAGATATCGCAGTTCTTC
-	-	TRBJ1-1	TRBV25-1	CASSEYGGWGAFF	TGTGCCAGCAGTGAATATGGGGGCTGGGGAGCTTTCTTT
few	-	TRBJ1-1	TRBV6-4	CASSDSNRATEAFF	TGTGCCAGCAGTGACTCTAACAGGGCCACTGAAGCTTTCTTT
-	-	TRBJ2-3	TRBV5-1	CASSLRGRGDTQYF	TGCGCCAGCAGCTTGCGAGGTAGGGGGGATACGCAGTATTTT
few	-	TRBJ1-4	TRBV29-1	CSGGQPGREKLFF	TGCAGCGGCGGACAGCCAGGCAGGGAAAAACTGTTTTTT
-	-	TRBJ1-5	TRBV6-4	CASRAPTEPDQPQHF	TGTGCCAGCAGGGCGCCGACAGAACCAGATCAGCCCCAGCATTTT
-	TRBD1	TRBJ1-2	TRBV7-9	CASSSTSTGGYGYTF	TGTGCCAGCAGCTCGACTTCGACAGGGGGCTATGGCTACACCTTC
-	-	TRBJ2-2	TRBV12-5	CASGLGTTYTGELFF	TGTGCTAGTGGTTTGGGGACTACTTACACCGGGGAGCTGTTTTTT
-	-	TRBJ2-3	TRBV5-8	CASSFGETDTQYF	TGTGCCAGCAGCTTCGGGGAGACAGATACGCAGTATTTT
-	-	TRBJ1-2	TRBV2	CASSGNLNYGYTF	TGTGCCAGCAGTGGAAACCTAAACTATGGCTACACCTTC
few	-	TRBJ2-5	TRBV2	CASSETSKETQYF	TGTGCCAGCAGTGAAACTAGCAAGGAGACCCAGTACTTC
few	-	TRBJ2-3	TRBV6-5	CASRPGRSTDTQYF	TGTGCCAGCAGACCAGGTCGTTCCACAGATACGCAGTATTTT
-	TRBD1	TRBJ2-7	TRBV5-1	CASSLGQGALKGEQYF	TGCGCCAGCAGCTTGGGACAGGGGGCTCTTAAGGGAGAGCAGTACTTC
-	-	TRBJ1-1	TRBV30	CAWWWRTEAFF	TGTGCCTGGTGGTGGAGGACTGAAGCTTTCTTT
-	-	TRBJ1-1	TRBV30	CAWSATPAGTEAFF	TGTGCCTGGAGCGCCACCCCCGCAGGCACTGAAGCTTTCTTT
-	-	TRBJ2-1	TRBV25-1	CASSDTGVSSYNEQFF	TGTGCCAGCAGCGACACCGGCGTAAGCTCCTACAATGAGCAGTTCTTC
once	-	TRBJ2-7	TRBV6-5	CASSYSPSAIALEQYF	TGTGCCAGCAGTTACTCGCCTAGCGCCATCGCCCTCGAGCAGTACTTC
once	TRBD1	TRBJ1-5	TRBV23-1	CASSQKDRGDNQPQHF	TGCGCCAGCAGTCAAAAGGACAGGGGCGACAATCAGCCCCAGCATTTT
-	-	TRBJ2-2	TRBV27	CASRLMNTGELFF	TGTGCCAGCAGACTCATGAACACCGGGGAGCTGTTTTTT
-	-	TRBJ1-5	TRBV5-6	CASSLSSGVQPQHF	TGTGCCAGCAGCTTATCGTCAGGGGTCCAGCCCCAGCATTTT